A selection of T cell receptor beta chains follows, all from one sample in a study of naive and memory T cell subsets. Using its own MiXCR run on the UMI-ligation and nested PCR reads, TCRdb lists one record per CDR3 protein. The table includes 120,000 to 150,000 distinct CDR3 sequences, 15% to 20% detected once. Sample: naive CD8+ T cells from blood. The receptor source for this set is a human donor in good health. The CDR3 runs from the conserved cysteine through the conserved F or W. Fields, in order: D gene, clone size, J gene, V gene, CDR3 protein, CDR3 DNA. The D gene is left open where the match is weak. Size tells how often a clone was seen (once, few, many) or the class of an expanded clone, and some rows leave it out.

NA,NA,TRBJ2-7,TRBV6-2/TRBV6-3,CASSYSTSEQYF,TGTGCCAGCAGTTACTCGACTTCCGAGCAGTACTTC
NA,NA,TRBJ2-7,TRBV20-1,CSARDFYEQYF,TGCAGTGCCCGGGACTTCTACGAGCAGTACTTC
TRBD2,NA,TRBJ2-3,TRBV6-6,CASSHIAGGSTDTQYF,TGTGCCAGCAGTCATATAGCGGGAGGGAGCACAGATACGCAGTATTTT
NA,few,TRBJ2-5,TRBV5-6,CASSSAGASVGETQYF,TGTGCCAGCAGCTCCGCCGGGGCTAGCGTGGGGGAGACCCAGTACTTC
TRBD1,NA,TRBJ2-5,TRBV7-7,CASRATGEETQYF,TGTGCCAGCAGAGCAACAGGGGAAGAGACCCAGTACTTC
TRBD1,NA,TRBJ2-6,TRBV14,CASSQESGQGVFGANVLTF,TGTGCCAGCAGCCAAGAGAGCGGACAGGGGGTCTTTGGGGCCAACGTCCTGACTTTC
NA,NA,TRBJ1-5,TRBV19,CASSMEGGNQPQHF,TGTGCCAGTAGTATGGAGGGGGGCAATCAGCCCCAGCATTTT
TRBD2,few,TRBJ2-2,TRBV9,CASSVLAGGPTGELFF,TGTGCCAGCAGCGTACTAGCGGGAGGCCCCACCGGGGAGCTGTTTTTT
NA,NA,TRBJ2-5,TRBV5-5,CASSLWGYEDTQYF,TGTGCCAGCAGCTTGTGGGGCTACGAAGATACCCAGTACTTC
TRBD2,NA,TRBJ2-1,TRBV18,CASSLRPGLEFGEQFF,TGTGCCAGCTCACTTAGACCGGGACTAGAATTCGGTGAGCAGTTCTTC
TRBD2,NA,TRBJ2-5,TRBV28,CASSGTELAGGETQYF,TGTGCCAGCAGTGGGACGGAACTAGCGGGAGGAGAGACCCAGTACTTC
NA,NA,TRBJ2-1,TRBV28,CASSLGARAFDEQFF,TGTGCCAGCAGTTTAGGAGCTAGGGCCTTCGATGAGCAGTTCTTC
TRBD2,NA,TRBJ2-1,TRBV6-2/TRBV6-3,CASSAGLAGNEQFF,TGTGCCAGCAGTGCGGGACTAGCTGGGAATGAGCAGTTCTTC
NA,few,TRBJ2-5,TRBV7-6,CASSFPGRLQETQYF,TGTGCCAGCAGCTTCCCAGGGAGACTACAAGAGACCCAGTACTTC
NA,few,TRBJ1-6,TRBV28,CASSWEGNYNSPLHF,TGTGCCAGCAGTTGGGAAGGAAACTATAATTCACCCCTCCACTTT
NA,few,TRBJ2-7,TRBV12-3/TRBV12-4,CASSHIGGDEQYF,TGTGCCAGCAGCCACATCGGTGGCGACGAGCAGTACTTC
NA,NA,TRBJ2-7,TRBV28,CASSMEPLTYEQYF,TGTGCCAGCAGTATGGAACCGCTTACCTACGAGCAGTACTTC
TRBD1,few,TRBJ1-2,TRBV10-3,CAIHAGQGNYGYTF,TGTGCCATCCATGCGGGACAGGGAAACTATGGCTACACCTTC
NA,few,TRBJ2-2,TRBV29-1,CSVGVWGGNTGELFF,TGCAGCGTTGGGGTCTGGGGAGGAAACACCGGGGAGCTGTTTTTT
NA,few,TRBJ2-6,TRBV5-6,CASSLALSGANVLTF,TGTGCCAGCAGCTTGGCTCTCTCTGGGGCCAACGTCCTGACTTTC
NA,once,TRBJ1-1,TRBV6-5,CASSYSETEAFF,TGTGCCAGCAGTTACTCCGAGACAGAAGCTTTCTTT
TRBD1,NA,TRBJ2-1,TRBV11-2,CASSAKTGTEDYNEQFF,TGTGCCAGCAGTGCCAAAACCGGGACAGAGGACTACAATGAGCAGTTCTTC
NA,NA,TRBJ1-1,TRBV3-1,CASSQGGEENTEAFF,TGTGCCAGCAGCCAAGGGGGGGAAGAGAACACTGAAGCTTTCTTT
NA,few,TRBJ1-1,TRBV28,CASSDNSMGTEAFF,TGTGCCAGCAGTGACAACTCCATGGGGACTGAAGCTTTCTTT
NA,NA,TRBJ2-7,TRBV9,CASSAPGSAYEQYF,TGTGCCAGCAGCGCCCCAGGGAGTGCCTACGAGCAGTACTTC
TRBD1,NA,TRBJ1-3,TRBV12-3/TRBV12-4,CASSYARITGVDQSGNTIYF,TGTGCCAGCAGTTATGCCCGGATTACAGGGGTTGACCAGTCTGGAAACACCATATATTTT
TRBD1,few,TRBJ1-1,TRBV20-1,CSAITGALAFF,TGCAGTGCTATCACAGGGGCGCTGGCTTTCTTT
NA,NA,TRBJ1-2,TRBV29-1,CSVIESYGYTF,TGCAGCGTTATCGAGTCCTATGGCTACACCTTC
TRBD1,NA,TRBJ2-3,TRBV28,CASRSKTGGGIPDATDTQYF,TGTGCCAGCAGGAGCAAGACAGGGGGCGGTATTCCTGATGCCACAGATACGCAGTATTTT
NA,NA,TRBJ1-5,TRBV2,CASSWGDQPQHF,TGTGCCAGCAGTTGGGGGGATCAGCCCCAGCATTTT
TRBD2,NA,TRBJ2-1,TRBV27,CASSSGLAEYNEQFF,TGTGCCAGCAGTTCCGGGCTAGCGGAGTACAATGAGCAGTTCTTC
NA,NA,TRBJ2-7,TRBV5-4,CASSFPDESYEQYF,TGTGCCAGCAGCTTCCCGGACGAATCCTACGAGCAGTACTTC
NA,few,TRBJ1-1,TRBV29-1,CSVQTPMNTEAFF,TGCAGCGTCCAGACACCCATGAACACTGAAGCTTTCTTT
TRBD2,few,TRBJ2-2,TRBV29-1,CSVDRSGGGELFF,TGCAGCGTTGACAGGTCGGGGGGCGGGGAGCTGTTTTTT
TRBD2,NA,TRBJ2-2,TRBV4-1,CASSLIAGANTGELFF,TGCGCCAGCAGCCTAATAGCGGGAGCTAACACCGGGGAGCTGTTTTTT
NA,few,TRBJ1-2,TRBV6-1,CASSDESYTF,TGTGCCAGCAGTGATGAGAGCTACACCTTC
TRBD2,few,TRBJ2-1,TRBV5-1,CASSLLSGRAYNEQFF,TGCGCCAGCAGTTTACTTAGCGGGAGGGCCTACAATGAGCAGTTCTTC
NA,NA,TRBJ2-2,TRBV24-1,CATSAGDPTGELFF,TGTGCCACCAGTGCCGGCGACCCAACCGGGGAGCTGTTTTTT
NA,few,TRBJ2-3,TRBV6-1,CASSEEFPFTLPRTDTQYF,TGTGCCAGCAGTGAAGAATTCCCTTTCACCCTCCCCCGCACAGATACGCAGTATTTT
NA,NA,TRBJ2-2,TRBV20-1,CSARALDLNTGELFF,TGCAGTGCTAGAGCCCTCGACTTAAACACCGGGGAGCTGTTTTTT
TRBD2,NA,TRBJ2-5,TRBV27,CASRPSGSYETQYF,TGTGCCAGCAGACCTAGCGGGAGTTACGAGACCCAGTACTTC
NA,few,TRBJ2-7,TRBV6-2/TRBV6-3,CASRTLYEQYF,TGTGCCAGCAGAACCCTCTACGAGCAGTACTTC
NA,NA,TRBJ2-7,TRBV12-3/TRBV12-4,CASSLAFESPEDTHTYEQYF,TGTGCCAGCAGTTTAGCGTTTGAAAGTCCGGAGGACACCCACACCTACGAGCAGTACTTC
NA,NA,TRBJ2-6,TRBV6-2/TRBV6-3,CASSSANVLTF,TGTGCCAGCAGTAGCGCCAACGTCCTGACTTTC
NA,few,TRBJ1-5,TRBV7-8,CASSLIQGGDQPQHF,TGTGCCAGCAGCTTAATACAGGGAGGGGATCAGCCCCAGCATTTT
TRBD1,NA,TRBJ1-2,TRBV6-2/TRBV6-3,CASISPGQGYGYTF,TGTGCCAGCATCTCACCGGGACAGGGGTACGGCTACACCTTC
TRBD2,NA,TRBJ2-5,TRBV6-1,CASSESGLAQETQYF,TGTGCCAGCAGTGAAAGCGGACTAGCGCAAGAGACCCAGTACTTC
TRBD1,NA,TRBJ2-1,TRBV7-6,CASSPWGQGFSYNEQFF,TGTGCCAGCAGCCCATGGGGACAGGGGTTCTCCTACAATGAGCAGTTCTTC
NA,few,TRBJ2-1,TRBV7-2,CASSLVGANEQFF,TGTGCCAGCAGCTTAGTCGGGGCCAATGAGCAGTTCTTC
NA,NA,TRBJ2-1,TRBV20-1,CSARLPARYYNEQFF,TGCAGTGCTAGATTACCAGCGCGCTATTACAATGAGCAGTTCTTC
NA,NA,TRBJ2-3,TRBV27,CASQQGGHLLRVRTDTQYF,TGTGCCAGCCAACAGGGAGGTCACTTATTAAGAGTTAGGACAGATACGCAGTATTTT